Included here is one T cell receptor beta chain sequence, with context. This CDR3 region has 13 residues. The V end was cut by 1 base, the J end by 5 bases, with 8 bases between. Germline values: CDR1 SGHTA, CDR2 FQGNSA. Libraries were prepared by immunoSEQ multiplex PCR; TCRdb keeps only in-frame clonotypes and omits some of them. The profile shows approximately 46,000 clones, roughly three quarters of them singletons. The data were obtained in a study of cytotoxic CD8 clonotypes in ibrutinib-treated CLL. The V call is TRBV7-2, the J call TRBJ2-5; no definite D call. The TCR comes from a human donor with chronic lymphocytic leukemia. Here the sequenced sample was PBMCs, taken after 12 months of ibrutinib treatment. This chain's CDR3 is CASSLEAMETQYF. The DNA of the CDR3 is TGTGCCAGCAGCTTAGAAGCTATGGAGACCCAGTACTTC.